This entry lists 28 T cell receptor beta chains sequenced from one sample in a study of technical replicates of blood from a handful of donors. Sequenced by immunoSEQ multiplex PCR; TCRdb stores in-frame clones only, minus some. Of around 53,000 clones listed, roughly nine tenths are singletons. The sample was PBMCs. Receptor source: a human donor in good health. Some clones in this sample may be carry-over from other donors' samples.

This CDR3 is CSADSSSYNEQFF. CDR3 nucleotides: TGCAGCGCGGACTCGAGCTCCTACAATGAGCAGTTCTTC. The gene calls are TRBV29-1 and TRBJ2-1; a weak D match, TRBD2 (5 bases). The germline CDR1 and CDR2 sequences are SQVTM and ANQGSEA. This CDR3 region has 13 residues. The V end lost 7 bases, the J end lost 0 bases, and 10 bases lay between the germline ends.

The chain combines TRBV7-9 with TRBJ2-1, with 7 bases matching TRBD2. V dropped 0 bases and J dropped 9; count of bases not matched to a gene: 5. The CDR3 length is 14 residues. Germline CDR1 and CDR2: SEHNR and FQNEAQ (reference sequence). CDR3 DNA: TGTGCCAGCAGCTTAGCGGGTATAGCGGGTGAGCAGTTCTTC. This translates into CASSLAGIAGEQFF.

The V gene is TRBV7-7, the J gene TRBJ2-7, with 9 bases that match TRBD2. This CDR3 is 15 amino acids long. V lost 5 bases and J lost 0; bases outside the gene matches: 5. Per the germline V gene, CDR1 is SSHAT and CDR2 is FNYEAQ (reference sequence). The CDR3 coding sequence is TGTGCCAGCAGCCCAACTAGCGGGCCCTCCTACGAGCAGTACTTC. Translating gives CASSPTSGPSYEQYF.

The chain combines TRBV2 with TRBJ1-5, with TRBD1 matching 10 bases. The length of the CDR3 is 13 residues. The germline V gene has CDR1 SNHLY and CDR2 FYNNEI. V shed 8 bases and J 6 bases; nucleotides not matched to a gene: 4. The CDR3 DNA is TGTGCCAGCGACAGGGGGCTTGCTCAGCCCCAGCATTTT. Translated: CASDRGLAQPQHF.

This chain joins TRBV6-1 and TRBJ2-4, with D unresolved. The V end was cut by 7 bases, the J end by 7 bases, with 5 bases between. Germline CDR1 reads MNHNS; CDR2 reads SASEGT. This CDR3 has 10 amino acids. The CDR3 is CASKRNIQYF. In DNA, the CDR3 is TGTGCCAGCAAACGGAACATTCAGTACTTC.

V gene TRBV2 combines with J gene TRBJ2-7; D gene unclear. Germline CDR1 and CDR2: SNHLY and FYNNEI. The CDR3 length is 11 residues. V dropped 6 bases and J dropped 3 bases, with 6 bases sitting between them. CDR3 nucleotide sequence: TGTGCCAGCAGGTCCAACTACGAGCAGTACTTC. Translated, it gives CASRSNYEQYF.

The rearrangement links TRBV25-1 to TRBJ2-2; 10 nucleotides match TRBD2. V shed 6 bases and J 6 bases; nucleotides not matched to a gene: 7. Germline V gene sequence: CDR1 MGHDK, CDR2 SYGVNS. CDR3 length: 15 amino acids. The CDR3 here is CASRSALAGAGELFF. Written as DNA, the CDR3 is TGTGCCAGCAGATCGGCGCTAGCGGGGGCCGGGGAGCTGTTTTTT. Filled out from reference TRBV25-1 and TRBJ2-2, the complete variable domain reads EADIYQTPRYLVIGTGKKITLECSQTMGHDKMYWYQQDPGMELHLIHYSYGVNSTEKGDLSSESTVSRIRTEHFPLTLESARPSHTSQYLCASRSALAGAGELFFGEGSRLTVL.

This clone came up a few times. The gene calls are TRBV25-1 and TRBJ1-5, with D possibly being TRBD1 (5 bases). V lost 4 bases to trimming and J lost 1 base, with 8 bases between them. The CDR3 loop spans 14 amino acids. Germline assignment: CDR1 MGHDK and CDR2 SYGVNS. The CDR3 sequence: CASSAGGSNQPQHF. CDR3 coding DNA: TGTGCCAGCAGTGCCGGGGGAAGCAATCAGCCCCAGCATTTT. Complete variable domain (other parts from reference TRBV25-1 and TRBJ1-5): EADIYQTPRYLVIGTGKKITLECSQTMGHDKMYWYQQDPGMELHLIHYSYGVNSTEKGDLSSESTVSRIRTEHFPLTLESARPSHTSQYLCASSAGGSNQPQHFGDGTRLSIL.

The chain carries TRBV4-1 and TRBJ2-7, with D possibly TRBD1 on 5 matching bases. CDR1 is MGHRA, CDR2 YSYEKL, per germline. Between the trimmed V and J ends, which lost 4 bases and 2 bases, there was a span of 15 bases. The CDR3 spans 15 residues. The CDR3 sequence is CASSLEPTATYEQYF. The CDR3 region has the DNA TGCGCCAGCAGCCTGGAACCGACAGCGACCTACGAGCAGTACTTC.

Here the CDR3 reads CASSEPGQVVGNTEAFF. The CDR3 DNA reads as TGCGCCAGCAGCGAACCGGGACAGGTTGTCGGGAACACTGAAGCTTTCTTT. The rearrangement joins TRBV5-1 to TRBJ1-1; TRBD1 aligns across 8 bases. This CDR3 region has 17 residues. The germline V gene has CDR1 SGHRS and CDR2 YFSETQ. With V trimmed by 4 bases and J by 1 base, 12 bases remained unmatched.

The V and J genes are TRBV6-6 and TRBJ2-1; 8 bases agree with TRBD2. The CDR3 totals 16 residues. Germline assignment: CDR1 MNHNY and CDR2 SVGAGI (reference sequence). The V segment lost 5 bases and the J segment 8 bases; nucleotides outside the gene matches: 14. The CDR3, as DNA: TGTGCCAGCAGTCCCGGACTAGCCCTAATAGTCTATGAGCAGTTCTTC. Protein product: CASSPGLALIVYEQFF.

The count of this clone is one. This chain uses TRBV5-1 with TRBJ2-5; possible D gene TRBD1, 5 bases. CDR1 SGHRS and CDR2 YFSETQ come from the germline V gene. The CDR3 totals 13 residues. V was pared by 4 bases and J by 7 bases, with 14 bases between. The CDR3 region has the DNA TGCGCCAGCAGCACAGGACAAAAGCGGACCCAGTACTTC. Translation: CASSTGQKRTQYF.

V and J are TRBV6-6 and TRBJ2-2; no reliable D call. The germline V gene has CDR1 MNHNY and CDR2 SVGAGI (reference sequence). Trimming shortened V by 5 bases and J by 7 bases, and 8 bases separated the two germline ends. The CDR3 totals 12 residues. CDR3 in amino acids: CASSPGVGELFF. CDR3 DNA sequence: TGTGCCAGCAGTCCCGGTGTCGGGGAGCTGTTTTTT.

V gene TRBV9 combines with J gene TRBJ2-2; 13 nucleotides line up with TRBD2. Germline V gene sequence: CDR1 SGDLS, CDR2 YYNGEE. After removal of 6 bases from V and 4 bases from J, the junction contained 9 bases not matched to a gene. This CDR3 has 17 residues. CDR3 in amino acids: CASTNRLAGGSTGELFF. The CDR3 DNA is TGTGCCAGCACCAACCGACTAGCGGGGGGCTCCACCGGGGAGCTGTTTTTT.

The V gene is TRBV6-5, the J gene TRBJ1-1; D possibly corresponds to TRBD1 (5 bases). CDR1 is MNHEY and CDR2 is SVGAGI in the germline V gene. The CDR3 extends over 15 amino acids. V was trimmed by 0 bases and J by 0 bases, leaving 8 bases between them. In DNA, the CDR3 is TGTGCCAGCAGTTACTCAACGGACATGAACACTGAAGCTTTCTTT. The encoded protein is CASSYSTDMNTEAFF.

The V and J genes are TRBV7-2 and TRBJ2-3, with 10 bases fitting TRBD1. This CDR3 comprises 14 residues. Trimming removed 6 bases from V and 14 bases from J; junction bases left unmatched: 14. Per the germline V gene, CDR1 is SGHTA and CDR2 is FQGNSA. The CDR3 DNA sequence: TGTGCCAGCAGACACCCGGGACAGGGGAGCGGGTGGTATTTT. Its protein is CASRHPGQGSGWYF.

The chain combines TRBV6-1 with TRBJ1-1; 7 bases are shared with TRBD1. V shed 4 bases, J shed 4 bases, and the junction held 12 bases outside the gene matches. This CDR3 has 16 residues. Germline CDR1 MNHNS, CDR2 SASEGT. CDR3 sequence reads: CASSGRGADRGTEAFF. DNA of the CDR3: TGTGCCAGCAGTGGCAGGGGGGCCGACAGAGGCACTGAAGCTTTCTTT.

The chain employs TRBV2 and TRBJ1-5; tentative D call: TRBD1 (6 bases). The germline gives CDR1 SNHLY, CDR2 FYNNEI. Trimming pared 3 bases from V and 6 bases from J, leaving 15 bases between. The CDR3 is 15 residues long. CDR3 protein: CASSDWGQFGQPQHF. As DNA, the CDR3 is TGTGCCAGCAGTGACTGGGGGCAGTTTGGTCAGCCCCAGCATTTT.

The V call is TRBV29-1, the J call TRBJ2-3, with a possible D match to TRBD2 (5 bases). The CDR3 is made up of 14 amino acids. From germline, CDR1 is SQVTM and CDR2 ANQGSEA. V was trimmed by 6 bases and J by 1 base, leaving 14 bases between them. The CDR3 spells CSVNRGWGTDTQYF. In nucleotides, the CDR3 is TGCAGCGTAAACCGCGGGTGGGGCACAGATACGCAGTATTTT.

The rearrangement uses TRBV15 and TRBJ2-1, with 10 bases aligning to TRBD2. This CDR3 region has 15 residues. Germline values: CDR1 LNHNV, CDR2 YYDKDF (reference sequence). J gave up 2 bases and V 8 bases, and 6 bases lay outside the gene matches. In DNA, the CDR3 is TGTGCCACCTACCTTAGCGGGGGGCCCTACAATGAGCAGTTCTTC. This sequence encodes CATYLSGGPYNEQFF.

V and J are TRBV27 and TRBJ1-5; 8 bases are shared with TRBD1. J gave up 4 bases and V 5 bases, and 7 bases lay outside the gene matches. Germline V gene sequence: CDR1 MNHEY, CDR2 SMNVEV (reference sequence). The CDR3 runs to 15 residues. Written as DNA, the CDR3 is TGTGCCAGCAGTGTAGGGACAGGCACAAATCAGCCCCAGCATTTT. Its protein product is CASSVGTGTNQPQHF.

The chain has TRBV2 and TRBJ1-1, with 7 bases identical to TRBD1. Germline assignment: CDR1 SNHLY and CDR2 FYNNEI. The length of the CDR3 is 14 residues. V lost 6 bases, J lost 0 bases, and 4 bases stayed unmatched. CDR3 coding DNA: TGTGCCAGCAGGACAGGGCGGTTGAACACTGAAGCTTTCTTT. It codes for CASRTGRLNTEAFF.

The gene calls are TRBV11-1 and TRBJ2-7, with D possibly matching TRBD2 (6 bases). CDR1 is SGHAT, CDR2 FQDESV, per germline (reference sequence). V was shortened by 5 bases and J by 6 bases, with 23 bases between the two germline ends. The CDR3 is 16 amino acids. CDR3 DNA sequence: TGTGCCAGCAGCATGGGGGACGGAGGGGCGTGGGGCGAGCAGTACTTC. Translating it yields CASSMGDGGAWGEQYF.

The gene calls are TRBV7-3 and TRBJ2-1, with 9 bases aligning to TRBD2. This CDR3 has 16 residues. Trimming cost V 0 bases and J 3 bases; bases outside gene matches: 3. In germline, CDR1 is SGHTA, CDR2 FQGTGA. The CDR3 coding sequence is TGTGCCAGCAGCTTAACGGGCGGGAGGGGCTACAATGAGCAGTTCTTC. This codes for CASSLTGGRGYNEQFF.

This clone was counted a single time. This chain uses TRBV5-4 with TRBJ2-5, with 12 bases that match TRBD2. Germline loops: CDR1 SGHNT, CDR2 YYREEE (reference sequence). The CDR3 totals 15 residues. V lost 4 bases to trimming and J lost 1 base; unmatched junction nucleotides: 2. CDR3 bases: TGTGCCAGCAGCCTGACTAGCGGGGGCCAAGAGACCCAGTACTTC. Translated, it gives CASSLTSGGQETQYF.

The chain employs TRBV7-9 and TRBJ2-7; possibly TRBD1 for D (6 bases). The CDR3 spans 14 residues. Trimming removed 5 bases from V and 0 bases from J, with 11 bases in between. Germline V gene lookup returns CDR1 SEHNR and CDR2 FQNEAQ (reference sequence). The CDR3 DNA reads TGTGCCAGCAGCCAAGACAGGAGCTCCTACGAGCAGTACTTC. This translates into CASSQDRSSYEQYF.

J is TRBJ2-5 and V is TRBV7-2; 9 bases match TRBD2. CDR1 SGHTA and CDR2 FQGNSA come from the germline V gene. CDR3 length: 19 residues. V gave up 5 bases and J gave up 1 base; unmatched junction bases: 17. CDR3 sequence: CASSPGGRAYRGLQETQYF. Here the CDR3 DNA reads TGTGCCAGCAGCCCTGGCGGGAGGGCCTACCGCGGGCTCCAAGAGACCCAGTACTTC.

The CDR3: CASSRGVSNQPQHF. The DNA for the CDR3 is TGTGCCAGCAGCCGGGGGGTCAGCAATCAGCCCCAGCATTTT. The chain couples TRBV7-2 to TRBJ1-5; D is possibly TRBD1 (5 bases). The CDR3 sequence is 14 residues long. Germline V gene sequence: CDR1 SGHTA, CDR2 FQGNSA. Trimming took 5 bases from V and 1 from J, leaving 9 bases between them.